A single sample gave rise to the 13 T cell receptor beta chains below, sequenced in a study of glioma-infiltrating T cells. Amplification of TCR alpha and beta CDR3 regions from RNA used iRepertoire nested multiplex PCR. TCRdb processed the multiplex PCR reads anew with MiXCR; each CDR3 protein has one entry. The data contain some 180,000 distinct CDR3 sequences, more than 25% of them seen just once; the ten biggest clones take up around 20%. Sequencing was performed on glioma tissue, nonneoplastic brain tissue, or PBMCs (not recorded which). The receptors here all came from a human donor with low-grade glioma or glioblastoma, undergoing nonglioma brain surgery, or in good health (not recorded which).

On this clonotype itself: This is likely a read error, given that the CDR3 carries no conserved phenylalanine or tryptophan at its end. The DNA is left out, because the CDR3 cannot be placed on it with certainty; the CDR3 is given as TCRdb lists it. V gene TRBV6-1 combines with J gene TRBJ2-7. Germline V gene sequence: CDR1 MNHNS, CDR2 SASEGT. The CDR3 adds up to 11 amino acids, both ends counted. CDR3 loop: CASSRINEKFL.

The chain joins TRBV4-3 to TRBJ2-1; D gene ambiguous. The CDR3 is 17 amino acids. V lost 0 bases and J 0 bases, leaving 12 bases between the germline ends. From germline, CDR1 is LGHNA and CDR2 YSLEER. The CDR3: CASSQEDGQSSYNEQFF. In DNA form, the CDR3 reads TGCGCCAGCAGCCAAGAGGACGGGCAAAGCTCCTACAATGAGCAGTTCTTC.

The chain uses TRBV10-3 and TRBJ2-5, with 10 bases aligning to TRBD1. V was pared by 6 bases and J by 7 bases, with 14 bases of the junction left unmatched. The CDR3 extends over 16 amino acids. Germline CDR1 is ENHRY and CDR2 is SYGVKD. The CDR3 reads CAISEPPGQGMGTQYF. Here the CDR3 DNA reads TGTGCCATCAGCGAGCCCCCGGGACAGGGGATGGGGACCCAGTACTTC.

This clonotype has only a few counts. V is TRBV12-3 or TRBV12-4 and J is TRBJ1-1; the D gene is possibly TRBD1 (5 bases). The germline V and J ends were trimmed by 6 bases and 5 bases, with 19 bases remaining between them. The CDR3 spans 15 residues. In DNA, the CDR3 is TGTGCCAGCAGCCGCGGGGCAGGGTTTGGGACTGAAGCTTTCTTT. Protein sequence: CASSRGAGFGTEAFF.

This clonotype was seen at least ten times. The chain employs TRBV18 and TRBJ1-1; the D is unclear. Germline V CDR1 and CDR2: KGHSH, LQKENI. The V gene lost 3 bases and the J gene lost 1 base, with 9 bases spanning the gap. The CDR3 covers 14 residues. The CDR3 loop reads CASSPLTQNTEAFF. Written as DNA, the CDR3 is TGTGCCAGCTCACCTTTAACGCAGAACACTGAAGCTTTCTTT.

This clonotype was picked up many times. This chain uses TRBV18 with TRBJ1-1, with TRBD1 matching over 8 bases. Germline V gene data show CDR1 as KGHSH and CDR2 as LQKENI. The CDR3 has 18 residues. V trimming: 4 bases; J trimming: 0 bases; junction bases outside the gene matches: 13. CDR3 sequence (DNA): TGTGCCAGCTCACTGTCTGTCCGGGACAGGACATTGAACACTGAAGCTTTCTTT. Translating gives CASSLSVRDRTLNTEAFF.

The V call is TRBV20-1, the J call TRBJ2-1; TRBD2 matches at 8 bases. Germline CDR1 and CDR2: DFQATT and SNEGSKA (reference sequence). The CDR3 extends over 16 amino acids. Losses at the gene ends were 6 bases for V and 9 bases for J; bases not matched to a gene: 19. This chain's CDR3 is CSADRGEGGRRSEQFF. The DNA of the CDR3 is TGCAGTGCAGATCGAGGGGAGGGCGGGAGGAGGAGTGAGCAGTTCTTC.

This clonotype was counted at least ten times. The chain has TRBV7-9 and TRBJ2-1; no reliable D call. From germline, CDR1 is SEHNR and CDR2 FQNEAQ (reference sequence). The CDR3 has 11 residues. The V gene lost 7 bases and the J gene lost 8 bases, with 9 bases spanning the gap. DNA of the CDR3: TGTGCCAGCACCTGGTACGATGAGCAGTTCTTC. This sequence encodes CASTWYDEQFF.

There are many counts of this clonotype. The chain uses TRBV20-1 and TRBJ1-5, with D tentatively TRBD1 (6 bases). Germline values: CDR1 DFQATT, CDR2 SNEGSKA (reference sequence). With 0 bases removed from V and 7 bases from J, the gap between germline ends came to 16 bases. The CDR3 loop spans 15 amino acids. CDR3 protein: CSARDLGGGQQPQHF. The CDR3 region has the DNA TGCAGTGCTAGAGATCTTGGGGGGGGCCAACAGCCCCAGCATTTT.

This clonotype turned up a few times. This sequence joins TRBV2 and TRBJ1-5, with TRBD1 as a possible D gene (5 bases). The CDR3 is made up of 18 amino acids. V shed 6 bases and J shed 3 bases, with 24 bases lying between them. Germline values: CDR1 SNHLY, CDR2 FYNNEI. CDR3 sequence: CASSAIKSGRVPNQPQHF. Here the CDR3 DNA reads TGTGCCAGCAGCGCAATAAAATCGGGACGAGTCCCCAATCAGCCCCAGCATTTT.

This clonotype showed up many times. CDR3: CASSRAVLGLLHETQYF. In DNA form, the CDR3 reads TGTGCCAGCAGCCGAGCTGTATTGGGACTACTCCACGAGACCCAGTACTTC. The chain couples TRBV7-9 to TRBJ2-5; the match to TRBD2 covers 7 bases. The CDR3 length is 17 residues. V lost 5 bases, J lost 5 bases, and 17 bases stayed unmatched. The germline gives CDR1 SEHNR, CDR2 FQNEAQ (reference sequence).

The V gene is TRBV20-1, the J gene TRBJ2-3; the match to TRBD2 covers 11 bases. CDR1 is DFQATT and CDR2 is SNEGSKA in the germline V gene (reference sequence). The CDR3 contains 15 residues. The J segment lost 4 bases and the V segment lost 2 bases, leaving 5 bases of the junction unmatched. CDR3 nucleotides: TGCAGTGCTAGACTTACTAGCGGGAGACCAGATACGCAGTATTTT. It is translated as CSARLTSGRPDTQYF.

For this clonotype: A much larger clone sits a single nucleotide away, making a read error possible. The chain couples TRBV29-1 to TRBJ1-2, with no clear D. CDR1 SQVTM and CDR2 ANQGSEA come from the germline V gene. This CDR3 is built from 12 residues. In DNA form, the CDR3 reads TGCAGCGTTGGAACGGCTAACTGTGGCTACACCTTC. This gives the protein CSVGTANCGYTF.